The 16 T cell receptor beta chains presented below share a single source sample, sequenced in a study of human T cells and chemical hapten exposure. Using its own MiXCR run on the RACE reads, TCRdb lists one record per CDR3 protein. This table has 60,000 or so distinct CDR3 sequences, more than 7.5% appearing once. Sample time point: pre-sensitization, week 0. Treatment meaning: therapeutic diphenylcyclopropenone sensitization with weekly scalp DPC. The sequenced sample was whole blood, obtained in connection with sensitization to the hapten diphenylcyclopropenone (DPC). All receptors derive from a man in his forties with alopecia areata. Some clones in this sample may be carry-over from other donors' samples.

This clonotype was counted at least ten times. The chain recombines TRBV28 with TRBJ2-6; D not resolved. The germline CDR1 and CDR2 sequences are MDHEN and SYDVKM. The germline V and J ends were trimmed by 8 bases and 0 bases, with 5 bases remaining between them. The CDR3 contains 13 residues. The CDR3 loop reads CASVVSGANVLTF. The CDR3 DNA reads as TGTGCCAGCGTGGTCTCTGGGGCCAACGTCCTGACTTTC.

This clonotype was detected many times. The chain links TRBV5-1 to TRBJ1-1; no firm D call. V was trimmed by 5 bases and J by 0 bases, leaving 11 bases between them. There are 14 residues in the CDR3. The germline V gene has CDR1 SGHRS and CDR2 YFSETQ. Here the CDR3 DNA reads TGCGCCAGCAGGGCCGGCCAGATGAACACTGAAGCTTTCTTT. It translates to CASRAGQMNTEAFF.

Many counts were recorded for this clonotype. V is TRBV12-3 or TRBV12-4 and J is TRBJ2-1; 10 positions agree with TRBD2. This CDR3 is built from 19 residues. V lost 1 base to trimming and J lost 5 bases; unmatched junction nucleotides: 14. The CDR3 is CASSLGRPGLAGGNNEQFF. CDR3 DNA: TGTGCCAGCAGTTTAGGCCGACCGGGGTTAGCGGGAGGTAACAATGAGCAGTTCTTC.

This clonotype was seen a few times. The V gene is TRBV7-2, the J gene TRBJ2-1; 14 bases are shared with TRBD2. The V gene's germline CDR1 is SGHTA and CDR2 FQGNSA. The CDR3 spans 16 residues. J was trimmed by 9 bases and V by 3 bases; bases with no gene match: 7. CDR3 nucleotide sequence: TGTGCCAGCAGCTTGACGACCGGGACTAGCGGGGGTGAGCAGTTCTTC. Protein product: CASSLTTGTSGGEQFF.

This chain joins TRBV11-3 and TRBJ2-4; 10 bases fit TRBD1. J was trimmed by 7 bases and V by 5 bases; bases with no gene match: 2. CDR1 SGHNT and CDR2 YENEEA come from the germline V gene. The CDR3 totals 13 residues. CDR3 nucleotides: TGTGCCAGCAGCGGGGGACAGGGGAACATTCAGTACTTC. Translation: CASSGGQGNIQYF.

This clonotype has only one observation. This chain connects TRBV11-2 to TRBJ2-1; 9 nucleotides match TRBD2. The CDR3 length is 15 residues. The germline CDR1 and CDR2 sequences are SGHAT and FQNNGV. The ends lost 2 bases at V and 9 bases at J; junction bases unmatched: 8. Written as DNA, the CDR3 is TGTGCCAGCAGCTTAAGAGCGGGAGGTTTGGTTGAGCAGTTCTTC. Its translation is CASSLRAGGLVEQFF.

The chain joins TRBV7-8 to TRBJ2-7; D gene uncertain. The CDR3 consists of 13 residues. Per the germline V gene, CDR1 is SGHVS and CDR2 is FQNEAQ. V lost 4 bases and J 1 base, leaving 8 bases between the germline ends. The CDR3 region has the DNA TGTGCCAGCAGCTCGACCGTTTCCTACGAGCAGTACTTC. This sequence encodes CASSSTVSYEQYF.

The chain has TRBV28 and TRBJ2-1; maybe TRBD2 (5 bases). Trimming shortened V by 7 bases and J by 8 bases, and 9 bases separated the two germline ends. The CDR3 has 11 amino acids. Germline values: CDR1 MDHEN, CDR2 SYDVKM. For the CDR3, the DNA is TGTGCCAGCACCCTCGGGGATGAGCAGTTCTTC. It specifies CASTLGDEQFF. Full variable domain (outside the CDR3, taken from reference TRBV28 and TRBJ2-1): DVKVTQSSRYLVKRTGEKVFLECVQDMDHENMFWYRQDPGLGLRLIYFSYDVKMKEKGDIPEGYSVSREKKERFSLILESASTNQTSMYLCASTLGDEQFFGPGTRLTVL.

This clonotype came up many times. The genes are TRBV19 and TRBJ2-1; 7 positions agree with TRBD2. The V segment lost 1 base and the J segment 0 bases; nucleotides outside the gene matches: 0. Germline V gives CDR1 LNHDA, CDR2 SQIVND (reference sequence). This CDR3 has 15 residues. CDR3 amino acids: CASSIGTSSYNEQFF. The CDR3 DNA is TGTGCCAGTAGTATAGGGACTAGCTCCTACAATGAGCAGTTCTTC.

This clonotype was seen a few times. V is TRBV18 and J is TRBJ2-3; D call uncertain. Germline-derived CDR1 and CDR2 are KGHSH and LQKENI. The V and J ends lost 2 bases and 6 bases respectively, with 18 bases between them. This CDR3 has 16 residues. The CDR3 region is CASSPAKAPGVDTQYF. The CDR3 DNA reads TGTGCCAGCTCACCAGCGAAGGCCCCTGGTGTGGATACGCAGTATTTT. Full variable domain (rest looked up from reference TRBV18 and TRBJ2-3): NAGVMQNPRHLVRRRGQEARLRCSPMKGHSHVYWYRQLPEEGLKFMVYLQKENIIDESGMPKERFSAEFPKEGPSILRIQQVVRGDSAAYFCASSPAKAPGVDTQYFGPGTRLTVL.

This clonotype was counted a few times. This chain's CDR3 is CATSDRTSGRNTDTQYF. DNA for the CDR3: TGTGCCACCAGTGACCGGACTAGCGGGCGAAACACAGATACGCAGTATTTT. The rearrangement uses TRBV24-1 and TRBJ2-3; 11 bases are a match to TRBD2. Germline CDR1 and CDR2: KGHDR and SFDVKD. This CDR3 spans 17 amino acids. V lost 4 bases and J lost 2; bases outside the gene matches: 7.

This clonotype occurred a few times. At one end, the junction sequence differs from germline, possibly due to a read error. This chain joins TRBV20-1 and TRBJ1-5, with a possible D match to TRBD1 (6 bases). CDR3 size: 14 residues. Germline V gives CDR1 DFQATT, CDR2 SNEGSKA (reference sequence). The DNA for the CDR3 is TGCGGTGCTAGTGGACAGTTGAGCAATCAGCCCCAGCATTTT. Translated: CGASGQLSNQPQHF.

This clonotype was detected only a few times. The CDR3 here is CASSPGLALGEQYF. The CDR3 nucleotides are TGTGCCAGCAGCCCGGGACTAGCTCTGGGGGAGCAGTACTTC. The chain links TRBV12-3 or TRBV12-4 to TRBJ2-7, with 9 positions matching TRBD2. After removal of 6 bases from V and 7 bases from J, the junction contained 10 bases not matched to a gene. This CDR3 has 14 residues.

The CDR3 nucleotides read TGTGCCAGCTCACCTCTTGACAGGGGTCTGATCAATGAGCAGTTCTTC. Translation: CASSPLDRGLINEQFF. The genes are TRBV18 and TRBJ2-1; 8 nucleotides agree with TRBD1. Germline CDR1 KGHSH, CDR2 LQKENI. CDR3 length equals 16 residues. The ends lost 3 bases at V and 6 bases at J; junction bases unmatched: 10.

The J gene is TRBJ2-7, the V gene TRBV15, with 8 positions matching TRBD2. CDR3 length: 14 amino acids. Germline lookup yields CDR1 LNHNV and CDR2 YYDKDF (reference sequence). V shed 3 bases, J shed 7 bases, and the junction held 8 bases outside the gene matches. Here the CDR3 DNA reads TGTGCCACCAGCAGGACAGCGGGAGTTGTTGAGCAGTACTTC. Translating gives CATSRTAGVVEQYF. Using reference TRBV15 and TRBJ2-7 for the parts outside the CDR3, the full variable domain is DAMVIQNPRYQVTQFGKPVTLSCSQTLNHNVMYWYQQKSSQAPKLLFHYYDKDFNNEADTPDNFQSRRPNTSFCFLDIRSPGLGDTAMYLCATSRTAGVVEQYFGPGTRLTVT.

This clonotype came up many times. V is TRBV4-3 and J is TRBJ1-2; the D is unclear. The CDR3 consists of 12 residues. The V end was cut by 0 bases, the J end by 1 base, with 0 bases between. Looked up from germline, CDR1 is LGHNA and CDR2 is YSLEER. The CDR3 DNA sequence: TGCGCCAGCAGCCAAGATAACTATGGCTACACCTTC. Amino acids: CASSQDNYGYTF.